Below are 26 T cell receptor beta chains sequenced from a single sample in a study of blood T cell repertoires in COVID-19. TCRdb keeps only in-frame clones here, not all; method: immunoSEQ multiplex PCR. The sample holds some 80,000 clones, approximately 86% seen once. Sequencing input: peripheral blood. The receptors derive from a human donor in a cohort sampled during active COVID-19.

This clone was picked up a small number of times. The chain has TRBV2 and TRBJ2-2; 11 bases line up with TRBD2. Losses at the gene ends were 1 base for V and 6 bases for J; bases not matched to a gene: 4. Per the germline V gene, CDR1 is SNHLY and CDR2 is FYNNEI. The CDR3 has 16 residues. The chain's CDR3 is CASSEEIAGGPGELFF. The CDR3 region has the DNA TGTGCCAGCAGTGAAGAAATAGCGGGAGGGCCCGGGGAGCTGTTTTTT.

This rearrangement joins TRBV3-1 (or the pseudogene TRBV3-2) to TRBJ2-3; D possibly corresponds to TRBD1 (6 bases). V was pared by 0 bases and J by 2 bases, with 12 bases between. The germline gives CDR1 LGHDT, CDR2 YNNKEL (reference sequence). The CDR3 extends over 16 amino acids. In DNA form, the CDR3 reads TGTGCCAGCAGCCAAGATATGGGGGCCTACACAGATACGCAGTATTTT. Residues: CASSQDMGAYTDTQYF.

This clone was counted a single time. The chain combines TRBV7-2 with TRBJ2-7, with a tentative D call TRBD1 (5 bases). The length of the CDR3 is 15 residues. V lost 4 bases and J lost 1, with 14 bases in between. Germline loops: CDR1 SGHTA, CDR2 FQGNSA. CDR3 sequence: CASSSPLQGSYEQYF. The CDR3 nucleotides are TGTGCCAGCAGCTCGCCCCTCCAGGGTTCCTACGAGCAGTACTTC.

The chain is built from TRBV11-3 and TRBJ1-1; 7 bases agree with TRBD1. The CDR3 spans 14 residues. V lost 5 bases and J lost 6; bases outside the gene matches: 9. Germline CDR1 is SGHNT and CDR2 is YENEEA. The chain's CDR3 is CASSQYRGAAEAFF. DNA of the CDR3: TGTGCCAGCAGCCAATACAGGGGCGCGGCTGAAGCTTTCTTT.

The CDR3 loop is CASSPIGGASTDTQYF. CDR3 coding DNA: TGCGCCAGCAGCCCCATCGGGGGGGCCAGCACAGATACGCAGTATTTT. The chain combines TRBV5-1 with TRBJ2-3, with 8 bases fitting TRBD2. CDR1 and CDR2 (germline): SGHRS, YFSETQ. This CDR3 region has 16 residues. Trimming removed 4 bases from V and 0 bases from J; junction bases left unmatched: 7. Looking up the rest from reference TRBV5-1 and TRBJ2-3 gives the full variable domain: KAGVTQTPRYLIKTRGQQVTLSCSPISGHRSVSWYQQTPGQGLQFLFEYFSETQRNKGNFPGRFSGRQFSNSRSEMNVSTLELGDSALYLCASSPIGGASTDTQYFGPGTRLTVL.

The rearrangement links TRBV27 to TRBJ2-7, with 10 bases that match TRBD2. V gave up 3 bases and J gave up 3 bases; unmatched junction bases: 8. From germline, CDR1 is MNHEY and CDR2 SMNVEV (reference sequence). The CDR3 is 16 amino acids. The DNA of the CDR3 is TGTGCCAGCAGTTTTACCCTAGCGGGAGCTTTCTACGAGCAGTACTTC. Its translation: CASSFTLAGAFYEQYF.

The rearrangement links TRBV2 to TRBJ2-1; D call uncertain. Germline CDR1 and CDR2: SNHLY and FYNNEI. The CDR3 runs to 13 residues. Deletions cut 3 bases from V and 4 bases from J, with 7 bases between. CDR3 coding DNA: TGTGCCAGCAGTGACGAGGTGTACAATGAGCAGTTCTTC. Translation gives CASSDEVYNEQFF. Drawing the rest from reference TRBV2 and TRBJ2-1, the complete variable domain is EPEVTQTPSHQVTQMGQEVILRCVPISNHLYFYWYRQILGQKVEFLVSFYNNEISEKSEIFDDQFSVERPDGSNFTLKIRSTKLEDSAMYFCASSDEVYNEQFFGPGTRLTVL.

The CDR3 here is CASSVADGGNQPQHF. In DNA, the CDR3 is TGTGCCAGCAGCGTAGCCGACGGGGGGAATCAGCCCCAGCATTTT. The chain has TRBV9 and TRBJ1-5, with D possibly TRBD1 on 5 matching bases. Between the trimmed V and J ends, which lost 0 bases and 4 bases, there was a span of 11 bases. The CDR3 covers 15 residues. Germline V gene sequence: CDR1 SGDLS, CDR2 YYNGEE.

This clone came up a few times. The gene calls are TRBV5-1 and TRBJ1-6, with 8 nucleotides matching TRBD1. Per germline, CDR1 SGHRS and CDR2 YFSETQ. The CDR3 length is 15 residues. Trimming at V came to 4 bases and at J to 10 bases, leaving 10 bases not matched to a gene. The CDR3 sequence is CASSPSGTGRSPLHF. The CDR3 coding sequence is TGCGCCAGCAGCCCTAGTGGGACAGGCCGATCACCCCTCCACTTT.

The chain carries TRBV24-1 and TRBJ2-7, with 9 nucleotides matching TRBD1. J lost 2 bases, V lost 5 bases, and 6 bases had no gene match. The germline V gene encodes CDR1 KGHDR and CDR2 SFDVKD. The CDR3 extends over 15 amino acids. The CDR3 nucleotides are TGTGCCACCAGTGGTGGGACAGGGTTTACCTACGAGCAGTACTTC. Translated: CATSGGTGFTYEQYF.

The chain employs TRBV4-2 and TRBJ2-7; 10 bases line up with TRBD1. V trimming: 5 bases; J trimming: 3 bases; junction bases outside the gene matches: 4. CDR3 size: 14 residues. Germline assignment: CDR1 LGHNA and CDR2 YNFKEQ. CDR3 DNA sequence: TGTGCCAGCAGCATTGGGACAGGGGACTACGAGCAGTACTTC. It specifies CASSIGTGDYEQYF.

V is TRBV19 and J is TRBJ1-1; no clear D. Germline V gene data show CDR1 as LNHDA and CDR2 as SQIVND (reference sequence). This CDR3 region has 16 residues. Trimming took off 4 bases at V and 2 bases at J, with 17 bases between the two ends. The CDR3 loop is CASSTAGTLSNTEAFF. The DNA for the CDR3 is TGTGCCAGTAGTACGGCGGGCACCCTTAGCAACACTGAAGCTTTCTTT.

The chain uses TRBV11-1 and TRBJ2-5; possibly TRBD2 for D (6 bases). Germline V gene lookup returns CDR1 SGHAT and CDR2 FQDESV (reference sequence). This CDR3 comprises 16 residues. V gave up 4 bases and J gave up 4 bases, with 19 bases separating them. The CDR3 here is CASSSQDIGGTETQYF. The DNA for the CDR3 is TGTGCCAGCAGCTCTCAGGACATCGGGGGTACAGAGACCCAGTACTTC.

The chain combines TRBV30 with TRBJ2-1, with a possible D match to TRBD2 (6 bases). The CDR3 consists of 14 residues. With 5 bases removed from V and 1 base from J, the gap between germline ends came to 12 bases. Per the germline V gene, CDR1 is GTSNPN and CDR2 is SVGIG (reference sequence). CDR3 bases: TGTGCCTGGTGCCCGGGGGTGTCCTACAATGAGCAGTTCTTC. Its protein is CAWCPGVSYNEQFF.

The gene calls are TRBV5-5 and TRBJ2-7, with D hard to call. The CDR3 extends over 15 amino acids. The V gene's germline CDR1 is SGHKS and CDR2 YYEKEE (reference sequence). Trimming took 0 bases from V and 0 from J, leaving 10 bases between them. This chain's CDR3 is CASSLARVTSYEQYF. The DNA of the CDR3 is TGTGCCAGCAGCTTGGCGCGCGTAACCTCCTACGAGCAGTACTTC.

This clone occurred once. V is TRBV5-6 and J is TRBJ1-1; 9 nucleotides agree with TRBD1. V lost 0 bases to trimming and J lost 6 bases; unmatched junction nucleotides: 6. CDR3 length equals 15 residues. Germline V gene sequence: CDR1 SGHDT, CDR2 YYEEEE. The CDR3, as DNA: TGTGCCAGCAGCTTGGGACAGGGGGAGTCCCCTGAAGCTTTCTTT. This gives the protein CASSLGQGESPEAFF.

The rearrangement links TRBV5-6 to TRBJ1-6; D uncertain. Germline CDR1 SGHDT, CDR2 YYEEEE. CDR3 size: 19 residues. V was clipped by 0 bases and J by 0 bases, with 16 bases between them. The CDR3 is CASSLARLLGGSYNSPLHF. The CDR3 DNA follows: TGTGCCAGCAGCTTGGCCCGACTTTTAGGAGGCTCCTATAATTCACCCCTCCACTTT.

Notes on this clone: One end of the junction is discordant with germline, which a read error may explain. The sample has other DNA sequences that encode this CDR3 too. This chain links TRBV7-9 with TRBJ2-7; 10 nucleotides match TRBD2. Germline loops: CDR1 SEHNR, CDR2 FQNEAQ (reference sequence). This CDR3 is 14 amino acids long. CDR3 sequence: CASSLAGVDYEQYF. CDR3 sequence (DNA): TGTGCCAGCAGCCTAGCGGGAGTAGACTACGAGCAGTACTTC. Full variable domain (missing parts from reference TRBV7-9 and TRBJ2-7): DTGVSQNPRHKITKRGQNVTFRCDPISEHNRLYWYRQTLGQGPEFLTYFQNEAQLEKSRLLSDRFSAERPKGSFSTLEIQRTEQGDSAMYLCASSLAGVDYEQYFGPGTRLTVT.

This clone was seen once. This chain uses TRBV27 with TRBJ2-5; 13 positions agree with TRBD2. The V and J ends lost 4 bases and 2 bases, in that order; junction bases with no gene match: 1. Germline V gene data show CDR1 as MNHEY and CDR2 as SMNVEV (reference sequence). The CDR3 is 15 residues long. The DNA of the CDR3 is TGTGCCAGCAGTTCACTAGCGGGGGGGCAAGAGACCCAGTACTTC. Translated, it gives CASSSLAGGQETQYF.

This clone was counted once. The rearrangement joins TRBV5-1 to TRBJ2-2; 10 bases align to TRBD1. CDR1 and CDR2 (germline): SGHRS, YFSETQ. This CDR3 has 18 amino acids. Trimming cost V 3 bases and J 7 bases; bases outside gene matches: 15. Written as DNA, the CDR3 is TGCGCCAGCAGCTCCAAGACAGGGGGCGCACTGGCGAGCGGGGAGCTGTTTTTT. Amino acids: CASSSKTGGALASGELFF.

This sequence joins TRBV11-2 and TRBJ1-5, with 7 positions matching TRBD1. CDR1 is SGHAT and CDR2 is FQNNGV in the germline V gene. Germline trimming cut 3 bases from V and 6 bases from J; bases unmatched to any gene: 5. This CDR3 has 14 amino acids. The CDR3: CASSFRQGGQPQHF. DNA for the CDR3: TGTGCCAGCAGCTTCAGACAGGGCGGTCAGCCCCAGCATTTT.

The sample holds a few counts of this clone. V gene TRBV10-3 combines with J gene TRBJ2-1; D possibly corresponds to TRBD2 (7 bases). Germline loops: CDR1 ENHRY, CDR2 SYGVKD. The V end was cut by 2 bases, the J end by 6 bases, with 17 bases between. This CDR3 is 16 amino acids long. The CDR3 is CAISEMGGPKSNEQFF. The CDR3 DNA is TGTGCCATCAGTGAGATGGGGGGGCCGAAGTCCAATGAGCAGTTCTTC.

The chain couples TRBV5-1 to TRBJ2-6; 7 nucleotides match TRBD1. V gave up 4 bases and J gave up 4 bases; unmatched junction bases: 5. The CDR3 sequence is 15 residues long. Germline loops: CDR1 SGHRS, CDR2 YFSETQ. Here the CDR3 DNA reads TGCGCCAGCAGCCAAGGGGGCGGAGGGGCCAACGTCCTGACTTTC. It is translated as CASSQGGGGANVLTF.

The V gene is TRBV5-4, the J gene TRBJ2-5, with D perhaps TRBD1 (5 bases). CDR3 length: 14 residues. Germline V gives CDR1 SGHNT, CDR2 YYREEE (reference sequence). The V and J ends lost 5 bases and 3 bases respectively, with 14 bases between them. The CDR3 nucleotides read TGTGCCAGCAGTTCTGTGGAAGGGGAAGAGACCCAGTACTTC. This encodes CASSSVEGEETQYF. The whole variable domain, filled in from reference TRBV5-4 and TRBJ2-5, reads ETGVTQSPTHLIKTRGQQVTLRCSSQSGHNTVSWYQQALGQGPQFIFQYYREEENGRGNFPPRFSGLQFPNYSSELNVNALELDDSALYLCASSSVEGEETQYFGPGTRLLVL.

The V call is TRBV9, the J call TRBJ2-5; D is perhaps TRBD1 (7 bases). Germline CDR1 is SGDLS and CDR2 is YYNGEE. V was pared by 0 bases and J by 5 bases, with 14 bases between. This CDR3 comprises 15 residues. The CDR3 region is CASSVGGGGAETQYF. CDR3 coding DNA: TGTGCCAGCAGCGTAGGAGGAGGGGGCGCGGAGACCCAGTACTTC.

V gene TRBV27 combines with J gene TRBJ2-1; 10 nucleotides align to TRBD2. The V gene's germline CDR1 is MNHEY and CDR2 SMNVEV (reference sequence). The ends lost 5 bases at V and 6 bases at J; junction bases unmatched: 7. The CDR3 covers 15 residues. CDR3 protein: CASSSVLAGINEQFF. The CDR3, as DNA: TGTGCCAGCAGTAGCGTACTAGCGGGAATCAATGAGCAGTTCTTC.